Following are 11 T cell receptor beta chains from one sample sequenced in a study of T cells in Graves' hyperthyroidism and ophthalmopathy. Using RNA transcripts as the source, TCR beta CDR3 regions were amplified. A set of HTBI primers served as the primers for a first-round RT-PCR of the TCR CDR3. TCRdb analysed the multiplex PCR reads with MiXCR anew, one entry per CDR3 protein. The sample contains hundreds of thousands of distinct CDR3 sequences, around 22% of which appear only once. Material: blood. The receptor set was obtained from a woman in her 30s with Graves' ophthalmopathy.

Turning to this clonotype: Germline and junction disagree at one end, which may indicate a read error. The chain has TRBV27 and TRBJ2-4; 7 bases agree with TRBD2. The CDR3 spans 15 residues. Germline assignment: CDR1 MNHEY and CDR2 SMNVEV (reference sequence). This chain's CDR3 is CATRSAGLAKNIKYF. The CDR3 nucleotides read TGTGCCACCAGATCAGCGGGGCTAGCCAAAAACATTAAGTACTTC.

This clonotype was detected many times. The V gene is TRBV4-1, the J gene TRBJ1-2; D might be TRBD1 (5 bases). Per germline, CDR1 MGHRA and CDR2 YSYEKL. The CDR3 length is 17 residues. V was clipped by 0 bases and J by 4 bases, with 18 bases between them. The CDR3 loop reads CASSQDESGSGGYGYTF. The CDR3 DNA is TGCGCCAGCAGCCAAGACGAATCAGGCTCCGGGGGCTATGGCTACACCTTC.

The chain recombines TRBV7-3 with TRBJ1-2; D not resolved. Germline V gene lookup returns CDR1 SGHTA and CDR2 FQGTGA. This CDR3 is 14 amino acids long. CDR3 region: CASAAHSEGSGYTF. The CDR3 DNA follows: TGTGCTAGCGCAGCCCACTCAGAAGGTTCTGGCTACACCTTC.

The table lists this clonotype with many counts. V is TRBV2 and J is TRBJ2-5, with 10 bases that match TRBD1. The CDR3 has 14 amino acids. V shed 1 base, J shed 5 bases, and the junction held 1 base outside the gene matches. Germline V lookup: CDR1 SNHLY, CDR2 FYNNEI. The CDR3 region is CASSEGTGGETQYF. The CDR3 DNA is TGTGCCAGCAGTGAAGGGACAGGGGGTGAGACCCAGTACTTC.

V gene TRBV6-1 combines with J gene TRBJ2-7, with 7 bases that match TRBD1. The ends lost 5 bases at V and 3 bases at J; junction bases unmatched: 4. Germline V lookup: CDR1 MNHNS, CDR2 SASEGT. The CDR3 spans 13 residues. The CDR3 DNA follows: TGTGCCAGCAGTCGCAGGGGGAACTACGAGCAGTACTTC. It specifies CASSRRGNYEQYF.

This clonotype was found many times. The rearrangement uses TRBV27 and TRBJ1-1, with TRBD1 matching 8 bases. Germline V gives CDR1 MNHEY, CDR2 SMNVEV (reference sequence). Trimming removed 3 bases from V and 5 bases from J; junction bases left unmatched: 2. The CDR3 is 13 residues long. CDR3 sequence (DNA): TGTGCCAGCAGTTTGTACAGGGGGACTGAAGCTTTCTTT. This encodes CASSLYRGTEAFF.

Concerning this clonotype itself: One end of the junction fails to match germline, which may point to a read error. The chain employs TRBV10-1 and TRBJ1-2; unclear D gene. CDR1 and CDR2 from the germline V gene are WNHNN and SYGVQD (reference sequence). The CDR3 totals 13 residues. Written as DNA, the CDR3 is TGCGCCAGCAGTGAGTCAGGGTTGTATGGCTTCACCTTC. Its protein is CASSESGLYGFTF.

The chain joins TRBV11-2 to TRBJ2-7; D gene ambiguous. The V gene lost 3 bases and the J gene lost 0 bases, with 3 bases spanning the gap. Germline loops: CDR1 SGHAT, CDR2 FQNNGV. The CDR3 is 12 residues long. In nucleotides, the CDR3 is TGTGCCAGCAGCTTTAACTCCTACGAGCAGTACGTC. It translates to CASSFNSYEQYV.

V usage is TRBV5-1 and J usage is TRBJ2-5; 7 bases align to TRBD2. CDR3 length: 14 residues. V shed 4 bases and J 3 bases; nucleotides not matched to a gene: 6. The germline V gene has CDR1 SGHRS and CDR2 YFSETQ. The CDR3 loop reads CASSPGGHEETQYF. CDR3 coding DNA: TGCGCCAGCAGCCCGGGGGGTCACGAAGAGACCCAGTACTTC.

In its sample, this clonotype was seen many times. V usage is TRBV12-3 or TRBV12-4 and J usage is TRBJ2-5, with TRBD2 as a possible D gene (6 bases). This CDR3 spans 13 amino acids. With 3 bases removed from V and 5 bases from J, the gap between germline ends came to 10 bases. CDR3 protein: CASSFGGPETQYF. As DNA, the CDR3 is TGTGCCAGCAGTTTCGGGGGACCGGAGACCCAGTACTTC.

This chain links TRBV19 with TRBJ1-5, with D possibly matching TRBD1 (5 bases). Deletions cut 5 bases from V and 7 bases from J, with 18 bases between. The CDR3 has 15 amino acids. Germline V lookup: CDR1 LNHDA, CDR2 SQIVND (reference sequence). CDR3 amino acids: CASSSPGLANQPQHF. The CDR3, as DNA: TGTGCCAGTAGTTCCCCGGGACTTGCCAACCAGCCCCAGCATTTT.